This is a list of T cell receptor beta chains from one sample in a study of beta chain features in type 1 diabetes. Here immunoSEQ multiplex PCR was the method, and the copy in TCRdb shows in-frame clones only, minus some. The sample includes some 160,000 clones, roughly 9% of them seen just once. The sample was central memory CD4+ T cells from blood. Receptors were obtained from a woman in her twenties or thirties with type 1 diabetes. The CDR3 runs from the conserved cysteine through the conserved F or W. The D gene is left open where the match is weak. The size entry is marked missing in some rows and otherwise reads once, few, many or a size class.

>17|TRBJ1-5|TRBV28|few|-
TGTGCCAGCAGTTCCATTGGTGCAGGGAAGCGGGTCGTGGCCCAGCATTTT
CASSSIGAGKRVVAQHF
>14|TRBJ1-2|TRBV6-6|-|TRBD1
TGTGCCAGCAAGTGGACAGGACAACCTATGGGCTACACCTTC
CASKWTGQPMGYTF
>14|TRBJ1-3|TRBV29-1|-|-
TGCAGCGTTGAAGAGTTTTCAGGGTCTACCACCATATATTTT
CSVEEFSGSTTIYF
>15|TRBJ2-2|TRBV19|few|-
TGTGCCAGTAGTATAGCTACAGGGTCCACCGGGGAGCTGTTTTTT
CASSIATGSTGELFF
>14|TRBJ2-3|TRBV19|-|TRBD1
TGTGCCAGTAGCGGACAGGGATCAACAGATACGCAGTATTTT
CASSGQGSTDTQYF
>13|TRBJ2-1|TRBV30|few|-
TGTGCCTGGAGTGTACAGGTATACAATGAGCAGTTCTTC
CAWSVQVYNEQFF
>13|TRBJ2-2|TRBV29-1|-|TRBD2
TGCAGCGGCGGGACTAGCGGCACCGGGGAGCTGTTTTTT
CSGGTSGTGELFF
>14|TRBJ1-2|TRBV11-2|-|-
TGTGCCAGCAGCTTTCAGGAGGGAGACTATGGCTACACCTTC
CASSFQEGDYGYTF
>15|TRBJ1-1|TRBV19|few|-
TGTGCCAGTAGAGAAAATCAGGGATTCGGCACTGAAGCTTTCTTT
CASRENQGFGTEAFF
>13|TRBJ2-5|TRBV5-1|few|-
TGCGCCAGCAGCTTGGTCGGGGAAGAGACCCAGTACTTC
CASSLVGEETQYF
>14|TRBJ2-7|TRBV5-1|few|-
TGCGCCAGCAGCTCCCCGGGACTCTCCTACGAGCAGTACTTC
CASSSPGLSYEQYF
>20|TRBJ2-3|TRBV10-3|-|TRBD2
TGTGCCATCAGGCCGGATTTCGGACTAGCGGGAGGCCAAAGCACAGATACGCAGTATTTT
CAIRPDFGLAGGQSTDTQYF
>11|TRBJ2-3|TRBV19|few|-
TGTGCCAGTAGTAGGCGGAATACGCAGTATTTT
CASSRRNTQYF
>14|TRBJ1-1|TRBV5-1|-|-
TGCGCCAGCAGCCGGGGTCGGGTTCACACTGAAGCTTTCTTT
CASSRGRVHTEAFF
>15|TRBJ2-5|TRBV11-2|-|-
TGTGCCAGCAGCTTAGGCCTAACCTTACCCGAGACCCAGTACTTC
CASSLGLTLPETQYF
>15|TRBJ2-2|TRBV5-6|few|TRBD1
TGTGCCAGCAGCTGGACAGGGGGCACTGGCGGGGAGCTGTTTTTT
CASSWTGGTGGELFF
>13|TRBJ2-7|TRBV30|few|TRBD2
TGTGCCTCTGAGCGGGAGAGTAAGTACGAGCAGTACTTC
CASERESKYEQYF
>16|TRBJ2-6|TRBV28|-|TRBD1
TGTGCCAGCAGTTCGACAGGGTACTCTGGGGCCAACGTCCTGACTTTC
CASSSTGYSGANVLTF
>14|TRBJ2-7|TRBV7-2|-|-
TGTGCCAGCAGCTTAGTATCTTCCGCCTACGAGCAGTACTTC
CASSLVSSAYEQYF
>15|TRBJ2-5|TRBV29-1|-|-
TGCAGCGCCCCGGACAGTGAAAGGGCCAAAGAGACCCAGTACTTC
CSAPDSERAKETQYF
>11|TRBJ1-2|TRBV2|few|-
TGTGCCAGATTGCCAGGGTTTGGCTACACCTTC
CARLPGFGYTF
>14|TRBJ2-7|TRBV7-9|few|TRBD1
TGTGCCAGCAGCCAAGGACAGGGGGCGCGGGAGCAGTACTTC
CASSQGQGAREQYF
>15|TRBJ2-3|TRBV11-2|-|-
TGTGCCAGCAGCTTTGACAGACACGACACAGATACGCAGTATTTT
CASSFDRHDTDTQYF
>12|TRBJ2-1|TRBV27|-|TRBD1
TGTGCCAGCAGAACAGGGGGAGGTGAGCAGTTCTTC
CASRTGGGEQFF
>11|TRBJ2-7|TRBV7-2|few|-
TGTGCCAGCAGCTTGAGATACGAGCAGTACTTC
CASSLRYEQYF
>15|TRBJ1-2|TRBV4-1|-|-
TGCGCCAGCAGCCAAAGCGACAGACGTAACTATGGCTACACCTTC
CASSQSDRRNYGYTF
>13|TRBJ2-5|TRBV14|few|-
TGTGCCAGCAGCCTAGGGGGTTTAAAGACCCAGTACTTC
CASSLGGLKTQYF
>14|TRBJ2-7|TRBV19|-|TRBD1
TGTGCCAGTAGCCAGGACAGGGCCTCCTACGAGCAGTACTTC
CASSQDRASYEQYF
>12|TRBJ1-1|TRBV7-9|few|-
TGTGCCAGCAGCACTATGAACACTGAAGCTTTCTTT
CASSTMNTEAFF
>14|TRBJ2-1|TRBV30|few|TRBD2
TGTGCCTCGATAGCGGGAGGCTCCTACAATGAGCAGTTCTTC
CASIAGGSYNEQFF
>14|TRBJ1-2|TRBV11-1|few|TRBD1
TGTGCCAGCAGCTTAGCCCTCGACAGGGCCGGCTACACCTTC
CASSLALDRAGYTF
>12|TRBJ2-5|TRBV30|few|TRBD1
TGTGCCTGTAACAGGGGGGCAGAGACCCAGTACTTC
CACNRGAETQYF
>16|TRBJ2-1|TRBV5-6|-|TRBD2
TGTGCCAGCAGCCCCTGGGGGATAGCGGGAAACAATGAGCAGTTCTTC
CASSPWGIAGNNEQFF
>14|TRBJ1-1|TRBV5-1|-|-
TGCGCCAGCAGTCGGGGTCCAACGATGACTGAAGCTTTCTTT
CASSRGPTMTEAFF
>14|TRBJ1-5|TRBV28|-|TRBD1
TGTGCCAGCAGGGGACAGAGTAGCAATCAGCCCCAGCATTTT
CASRGQSSNQPQHF
>12|TRBJ1-1|TRBV18|-|-
TGTGCCAGCTCACCCCAGGGGATAGAAGCTTTCTTT
CASSPQGIEAFF
>14|TRBJ2-1|TRBV28|few|-
TGTGCCAGCATTGGGGGGAGCTCCTACAATGAGCAGTTCTTC
CASIGGSSYNEQFF
>14|TRBJ2-7|TRBV30|few|TRBD2
TGTGCCTGGAGTGTCACTAGCGGGACCTACGAGCAGTACTTC
CAWSVTSGTYEQYF
>13|TRBJ2-1|TRBV6-1|-|TRBD2
TGTGCCAGCACCCCCGGCGGGAGGAATGAGCAGTTCTTC
CASTPGGRNEQFF
>15|TRBJ1-1|TRBV6-5|few|TRBD1
TGTGCCAGCAGGGGAAGCCTAGACAGGGTGGGTGAAGCTTTCTTT
CASRGSLDRVGEAFF
>14|TRBJ1-1|TRBV29-1|-|TRBD1
TGCAGCGTTGTTGGTCAGGGGGCTGTCACTGAAGCTTTCTTT
CSVVGQGAVTEAFF
>13|TRBJ2-7|TRBV30|many|-
TGTGCCTGGAGTGTTTGGTTGAGGTACGAGCAGTACTTC
CAWSVWLRYEQYF
>15|TRBJ2-6|TRBV18|few|-
TGTGCCAGCTCACCTGGCAACTCTGGGGCCAACGTCCTGACTTTC
CASSPGNSGANVLTF
>15|TRBJ1-4|TRBV7-2|-|-
TGTGCCAGCAGCGGCAGGGCACGGGCTAATGAAAAACTGTTTTTT
CASSGRARANEKLFF
>14|TRBJ1-5|TRBV9|few|TRBD1
TGTGCCAGAACATTCCAGGGGGCTTTGCAGCCCCAGCATTTT
CARTFQGALQPQHF
>14|TRBJ2-7|TRBV30|few|-
TGTGCCTGGAGTGTACCCGGGGGGCGGTACGAGCAGTACTTC
CAWSVPGGRYEQYF
>15|TRBJ2-1|TRBV29-1|-|TRBD1
TGCAGCGTTGAGGGTTTAGTGACAGGGGCCAATGAGCAGTTCTTC
CSVEGLVTGANEQFF
>17|TRBJ2-1|TRBV5-4|-|TRBD1
TGTGCCAGCAGCGCCTTGGACAGGGGTGGGTCCTACAATGAGCAGTTCTTC
CASSALDRGGSYNEQFF
>15|TRBJ1-1|TRBV2|-|-
TGTGCCAGCAGTGAAGCGAGGATTCTGGGCACTGAAGCTTTCTTT
CASSEARILGTEAFF
>15|TRBJ1-4|TRBV25-1|few|-
TGTGCCAGCAGTGATCGGACGCATACCCGGGGGAAACTGTTTTTT
CASSDRTHTRGKLFF
>15|TRBJ1-2|TRBV18|-|-
TGTGCCAGCTCACCACCGGAGACCCAGGGGATAGGCTACACCTTC
CASSPPETQGIGYTF
>14|TRBJ2-6|TRBV2|-|-
TGTGCCAGCAGTCAGTTACCTGGGGCCAACGTCCTGACTTTC
CASSQLPGANVLTF